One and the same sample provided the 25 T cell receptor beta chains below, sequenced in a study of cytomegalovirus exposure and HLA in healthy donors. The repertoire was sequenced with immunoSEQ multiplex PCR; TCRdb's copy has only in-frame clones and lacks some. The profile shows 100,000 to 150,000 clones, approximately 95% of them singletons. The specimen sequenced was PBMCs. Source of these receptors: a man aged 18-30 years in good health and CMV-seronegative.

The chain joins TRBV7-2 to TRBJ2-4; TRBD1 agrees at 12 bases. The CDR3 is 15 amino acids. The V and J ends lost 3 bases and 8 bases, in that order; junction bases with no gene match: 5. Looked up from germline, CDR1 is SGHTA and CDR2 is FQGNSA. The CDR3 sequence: CASSFSGQGADIQYF. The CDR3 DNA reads TGTGCCAGCAGCTTTTCGGGACAGGGGGCCGACATTCAGTACTTC.

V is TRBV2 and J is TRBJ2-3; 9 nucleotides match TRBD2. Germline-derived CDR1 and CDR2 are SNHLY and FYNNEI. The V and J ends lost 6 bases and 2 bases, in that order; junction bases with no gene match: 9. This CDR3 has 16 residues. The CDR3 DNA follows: TGTGCCAGCAGCCATGCGGGAGGGCAGGACACAGATACGCAGTATTTT. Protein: CASSHAGGQDTDTQYF.

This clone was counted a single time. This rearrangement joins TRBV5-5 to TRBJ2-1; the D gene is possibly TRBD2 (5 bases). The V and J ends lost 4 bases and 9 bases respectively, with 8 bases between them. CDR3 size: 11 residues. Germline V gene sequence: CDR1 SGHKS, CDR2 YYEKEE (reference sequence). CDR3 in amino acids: CASSPGTEQFF. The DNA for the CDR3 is TGTGCCAGCAGCCCGGGAACTGAGCAGTTCTTC.

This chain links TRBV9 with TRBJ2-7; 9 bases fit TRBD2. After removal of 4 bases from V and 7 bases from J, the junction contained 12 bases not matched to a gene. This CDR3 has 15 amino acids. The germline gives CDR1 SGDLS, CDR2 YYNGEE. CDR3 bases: TGTGCCAGCAGCCCTCACTTAGCGGGAGTAAGGGAGCAGTACTTC. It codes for CASSPHLAGVREQYF.

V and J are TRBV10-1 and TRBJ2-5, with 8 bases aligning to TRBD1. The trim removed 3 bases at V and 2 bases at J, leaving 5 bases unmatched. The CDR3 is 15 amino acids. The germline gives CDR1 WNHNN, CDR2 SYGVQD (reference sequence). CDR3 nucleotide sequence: TGCGCCAGCAGTGACCAGGGGGCCTGGCAAGAGACCCAGTACTTC. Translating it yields CASSDQGAWQETQYF.

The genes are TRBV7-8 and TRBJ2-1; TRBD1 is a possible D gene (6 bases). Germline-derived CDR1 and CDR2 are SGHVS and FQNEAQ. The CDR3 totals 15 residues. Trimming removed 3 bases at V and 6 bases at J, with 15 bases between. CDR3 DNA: TGTGCCAGCAGCTTCGACAGGCCAGCTTTCAATGAGCAGTTCTTC. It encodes CASSFDRPAFNEQFF.

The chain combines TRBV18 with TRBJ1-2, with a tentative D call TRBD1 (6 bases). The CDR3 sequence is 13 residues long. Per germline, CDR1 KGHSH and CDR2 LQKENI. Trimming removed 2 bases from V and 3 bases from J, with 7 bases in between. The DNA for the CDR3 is TGTGCCAGCTCACCAGGGGGCGACTATGGCTACACCTTC. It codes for CASSPGGDYGYTF.

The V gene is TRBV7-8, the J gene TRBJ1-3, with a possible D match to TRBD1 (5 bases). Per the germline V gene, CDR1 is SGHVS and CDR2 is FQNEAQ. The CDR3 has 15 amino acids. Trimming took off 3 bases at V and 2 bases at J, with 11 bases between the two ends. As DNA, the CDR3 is TGTGCCAGCAGCTTCGACAGAACTACTGGAAACACCATATATTTT. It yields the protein CASSFDRTTGNTIYF.

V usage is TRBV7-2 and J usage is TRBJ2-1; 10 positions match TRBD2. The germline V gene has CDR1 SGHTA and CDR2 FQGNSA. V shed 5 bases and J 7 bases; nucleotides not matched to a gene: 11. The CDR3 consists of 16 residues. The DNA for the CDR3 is TGTGCCAGCAGCGACGCTAGCGGGAGAGTAGGGAATGAGCAGTTCTTC. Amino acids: CASSDASGRVGNEQFF.

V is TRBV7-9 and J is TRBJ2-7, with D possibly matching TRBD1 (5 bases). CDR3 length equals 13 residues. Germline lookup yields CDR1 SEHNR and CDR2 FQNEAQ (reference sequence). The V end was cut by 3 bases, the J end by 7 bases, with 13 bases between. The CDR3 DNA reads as TGTGCCAGCAGCTTGAAGGGGTTTGGAGAGCAGTACTTC. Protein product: CASSLKGFGEQYF.

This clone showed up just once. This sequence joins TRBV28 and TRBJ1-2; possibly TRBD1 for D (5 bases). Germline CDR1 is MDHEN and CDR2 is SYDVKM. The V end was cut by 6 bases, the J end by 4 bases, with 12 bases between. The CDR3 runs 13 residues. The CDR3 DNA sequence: TGTGCCAGCAGCGCGTACGGGGGCTATGGCTACACCTTC. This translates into CASSAYGGYGYTF.

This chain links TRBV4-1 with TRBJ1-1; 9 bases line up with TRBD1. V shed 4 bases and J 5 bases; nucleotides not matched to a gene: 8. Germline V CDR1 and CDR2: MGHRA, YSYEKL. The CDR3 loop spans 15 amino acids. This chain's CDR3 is CASSRLLTGGTEAFF. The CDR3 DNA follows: TGCGCCAGCAGCCGCCTCTTGACAGGGGGAACTGAAGCTTTCTTT.

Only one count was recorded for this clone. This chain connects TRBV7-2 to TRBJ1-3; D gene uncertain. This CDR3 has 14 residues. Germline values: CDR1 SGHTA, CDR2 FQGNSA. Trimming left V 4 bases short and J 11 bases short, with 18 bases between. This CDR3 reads CASSSPGSSAPIYF. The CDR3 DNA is TGTGCCAGCAGCTCACCAGGAAGTTCTGCTCCCATATATTTT.

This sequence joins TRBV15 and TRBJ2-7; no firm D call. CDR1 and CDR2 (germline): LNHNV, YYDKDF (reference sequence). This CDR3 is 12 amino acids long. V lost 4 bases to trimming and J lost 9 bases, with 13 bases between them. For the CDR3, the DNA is TGTGCCACCAGCATTAATCCTTTCGGGCAGTACTTC. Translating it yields CATSINPFGQYF.

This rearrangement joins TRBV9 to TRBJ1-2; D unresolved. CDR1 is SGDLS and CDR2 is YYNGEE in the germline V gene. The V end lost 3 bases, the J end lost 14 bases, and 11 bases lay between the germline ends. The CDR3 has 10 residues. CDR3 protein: CASSGSTETF. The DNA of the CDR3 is TGTGCCAGCAGCGGATCCACAGAGACCTTC.

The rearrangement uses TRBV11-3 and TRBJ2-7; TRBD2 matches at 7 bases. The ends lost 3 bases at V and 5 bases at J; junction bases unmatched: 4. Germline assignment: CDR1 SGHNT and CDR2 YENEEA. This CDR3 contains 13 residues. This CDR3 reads CASSFGRAHEQYF. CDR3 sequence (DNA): TGTGCCAGCAGCTTTGGGAGGGCCCACGAGCAGTACTTC. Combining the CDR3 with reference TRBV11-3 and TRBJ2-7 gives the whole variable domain EAGVVQSPRYKIIEKKQPVAFWCNPISGHNTLYWYLQNLGQGPELLIRYENEEAVDDSQLPKDRFSAERLKGVDSTLKIQPAELGDSAVYLCASSFGRAHEQYFGPGTRLTVT.

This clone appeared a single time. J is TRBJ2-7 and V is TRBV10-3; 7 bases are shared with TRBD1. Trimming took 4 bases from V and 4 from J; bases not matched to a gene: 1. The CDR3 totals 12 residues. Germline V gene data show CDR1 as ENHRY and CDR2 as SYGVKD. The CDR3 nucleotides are TGTGCCATCAGTGGACAGGGTTACGAGCAGTACTTC. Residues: CAISGQGYEQYF.

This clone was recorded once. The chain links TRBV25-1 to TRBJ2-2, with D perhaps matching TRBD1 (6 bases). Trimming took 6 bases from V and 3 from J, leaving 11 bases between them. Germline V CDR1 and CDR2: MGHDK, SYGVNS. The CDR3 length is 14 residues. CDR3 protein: CASSGQSDTGELFF. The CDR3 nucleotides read TGTGCCAGCAGCGGACAGTCGGACACCGGGGAGCTGTTTTTT.

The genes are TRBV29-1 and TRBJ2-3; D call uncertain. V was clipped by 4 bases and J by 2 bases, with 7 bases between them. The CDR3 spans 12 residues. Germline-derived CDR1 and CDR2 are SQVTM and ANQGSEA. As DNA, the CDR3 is TGCAGCGTTGTGGAGAACACAGATACGCAGTATTTT. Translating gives CSVVENTDTQYF.

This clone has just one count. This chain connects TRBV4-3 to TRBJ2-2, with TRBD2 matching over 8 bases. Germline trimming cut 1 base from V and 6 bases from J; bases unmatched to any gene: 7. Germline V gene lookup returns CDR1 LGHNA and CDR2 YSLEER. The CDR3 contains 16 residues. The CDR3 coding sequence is TGCGCCAGCAGCCAAGTCTTAAGCGGGAGCTCCGGGGAGCTGTTTTTT. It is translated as CASSQVLSGSSGELFF.

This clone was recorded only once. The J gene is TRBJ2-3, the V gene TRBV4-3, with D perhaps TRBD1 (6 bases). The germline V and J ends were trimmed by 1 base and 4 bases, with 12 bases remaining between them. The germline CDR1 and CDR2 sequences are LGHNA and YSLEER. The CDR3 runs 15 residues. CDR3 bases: TGCGCCAGCAGCCAAGGCTACAGGGTTGCAGATACGCAGTATTTT. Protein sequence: CASSQGYRVADTQYF.

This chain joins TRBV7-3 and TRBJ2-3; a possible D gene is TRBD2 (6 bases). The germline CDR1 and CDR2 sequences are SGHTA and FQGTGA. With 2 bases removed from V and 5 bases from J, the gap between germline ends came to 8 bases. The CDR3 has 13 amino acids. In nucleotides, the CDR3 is TGTGCCAGCAGCTTAGACGGGGGAGATACGCAGTATTTT. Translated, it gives CASSLDGGDTQYF.

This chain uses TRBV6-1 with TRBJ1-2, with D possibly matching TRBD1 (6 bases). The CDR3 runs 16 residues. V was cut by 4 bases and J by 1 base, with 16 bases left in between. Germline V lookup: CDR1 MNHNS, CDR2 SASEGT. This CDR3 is CASSGGAGHLNYGYTF. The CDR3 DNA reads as TGTGCCAGCAGTGGGGGAGCGGGACACCTTAACTATGGCTACACCTTC.

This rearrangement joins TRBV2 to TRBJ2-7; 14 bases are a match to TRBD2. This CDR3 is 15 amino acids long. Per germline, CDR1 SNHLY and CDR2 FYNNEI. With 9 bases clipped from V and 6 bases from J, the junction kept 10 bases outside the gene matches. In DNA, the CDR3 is TGTGCCAGGGGGACTAGCGGGAGTGAGTCACCCGAGCAGTACTTC. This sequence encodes CARGTSGSESPEQYF.

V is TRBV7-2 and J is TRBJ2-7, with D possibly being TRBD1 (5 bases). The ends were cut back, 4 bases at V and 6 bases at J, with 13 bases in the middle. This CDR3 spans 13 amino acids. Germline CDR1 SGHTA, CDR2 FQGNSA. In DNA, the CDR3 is TGTGCCAGCAGCTCTGTAACAGGTTCCGAGCAGTACTTC. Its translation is CASSSVTGSEQYF.